In this sample, the clone carrying this TCR beta chain turned up once. The CDR3 contains 15 residues. Trimming left V 0 bases short and J 1 base short, with 10 bases between. Germline loops: CDR1 SGHDT, CDR2 YYEEEE. This record belongs to a study of control samples from healthy donors and cancer patients. This table comes from immunoSEQ multiplex PCR, and its TCRdb copy is limited to in-frame clones, with some not included. The table shows around 170,000 clones, with 92% occurring only once. The receptor's source is a woman aged 25 to 39 in good health. The sequenced material came from blood. J is TRBJ1-1 and V is TRBV5-6; the D is unclear. CDR3 sequence: CASSLVSRPNTEAFF. The CDR3 bases are TGTGCCAGCAGCTTGGTCAGCCGCCCGAACACTGAAGCTTTCTTT.